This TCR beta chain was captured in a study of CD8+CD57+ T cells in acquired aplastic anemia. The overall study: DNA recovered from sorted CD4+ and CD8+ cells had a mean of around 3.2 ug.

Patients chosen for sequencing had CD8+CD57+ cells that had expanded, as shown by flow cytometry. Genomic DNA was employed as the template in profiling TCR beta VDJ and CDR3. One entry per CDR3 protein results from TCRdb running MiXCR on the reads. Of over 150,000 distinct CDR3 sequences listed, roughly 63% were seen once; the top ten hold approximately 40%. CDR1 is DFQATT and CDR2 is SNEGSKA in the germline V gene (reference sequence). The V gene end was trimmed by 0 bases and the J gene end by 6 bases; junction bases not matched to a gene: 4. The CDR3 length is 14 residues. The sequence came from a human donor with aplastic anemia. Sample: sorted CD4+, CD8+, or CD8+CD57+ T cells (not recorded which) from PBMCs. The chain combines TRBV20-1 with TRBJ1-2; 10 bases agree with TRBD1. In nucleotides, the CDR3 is TGCAGTGCTAGAGATCTAGGGACAGGGGATGGCTACACCTTC. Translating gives CSARDLGTGDGYTF.